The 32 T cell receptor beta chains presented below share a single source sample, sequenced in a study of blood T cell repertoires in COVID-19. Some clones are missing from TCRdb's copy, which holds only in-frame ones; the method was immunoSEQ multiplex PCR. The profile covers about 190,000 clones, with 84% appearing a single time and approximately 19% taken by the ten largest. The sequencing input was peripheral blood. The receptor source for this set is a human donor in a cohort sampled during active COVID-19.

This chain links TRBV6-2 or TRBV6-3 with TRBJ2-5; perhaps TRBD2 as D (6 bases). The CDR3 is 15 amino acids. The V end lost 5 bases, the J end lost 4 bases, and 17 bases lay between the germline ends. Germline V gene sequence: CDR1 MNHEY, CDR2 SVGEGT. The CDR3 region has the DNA TGTGCCAGCAGTGGCGACACGTTCGGGGGAGAGACCCAGTACTTC. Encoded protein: CASSGDTFGGETQYF.

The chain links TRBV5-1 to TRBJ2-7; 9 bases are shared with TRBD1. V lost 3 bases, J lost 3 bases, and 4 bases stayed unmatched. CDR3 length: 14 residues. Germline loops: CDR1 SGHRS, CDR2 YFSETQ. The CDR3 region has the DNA TGCGCCAGCAGCTCGGGACAGGGCTTCTACGAGCAGTACTTC. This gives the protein CASSSGQGFYEQYF.

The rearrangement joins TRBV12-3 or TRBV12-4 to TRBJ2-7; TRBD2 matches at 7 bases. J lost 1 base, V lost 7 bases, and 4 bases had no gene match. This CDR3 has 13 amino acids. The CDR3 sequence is CASTSGGSYEQYF. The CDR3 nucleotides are TGTGCCAGCACATCGGGGGGATCCTACGAGCAGTACTTC.

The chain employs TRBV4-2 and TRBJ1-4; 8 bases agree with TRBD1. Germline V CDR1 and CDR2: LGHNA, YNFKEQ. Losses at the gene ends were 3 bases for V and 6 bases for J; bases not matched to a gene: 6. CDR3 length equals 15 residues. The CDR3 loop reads CASSQQGQGHEKLFF. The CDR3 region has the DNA TGTGCCAGCAGCCAGCAAGGACAGGGCCATGAAAAACTGTTTTTT.

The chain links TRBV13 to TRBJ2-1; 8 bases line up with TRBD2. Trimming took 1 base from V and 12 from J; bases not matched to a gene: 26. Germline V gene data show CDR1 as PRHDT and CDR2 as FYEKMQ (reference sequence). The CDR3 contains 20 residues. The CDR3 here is CASSLDPGQKGQLKRGRQFF. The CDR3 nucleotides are TGTGCCAGCAGCTTAGACCCCGGGCAAAAAGGACAGTTGAAGCGGGGGCGGCAGTTCTTC.

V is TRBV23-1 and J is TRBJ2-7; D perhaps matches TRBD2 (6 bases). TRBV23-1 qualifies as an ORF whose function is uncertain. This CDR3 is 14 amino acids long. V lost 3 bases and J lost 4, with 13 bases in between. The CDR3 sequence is CASSHYEGGYEQYF. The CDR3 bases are TGCGCCAGCAGTCACTATGAGGGAGGTTACGAGCAGTACTTC.

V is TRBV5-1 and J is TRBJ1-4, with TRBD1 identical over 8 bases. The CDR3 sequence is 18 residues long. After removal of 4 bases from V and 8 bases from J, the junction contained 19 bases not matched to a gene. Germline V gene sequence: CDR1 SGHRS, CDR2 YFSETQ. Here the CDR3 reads CASSTGQGGFLLSEKLFF. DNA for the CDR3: TGCGCCAGCAGCACCGGACAGGGCGGATTTTTATTATCGGAAAAACTGTTTTTT.

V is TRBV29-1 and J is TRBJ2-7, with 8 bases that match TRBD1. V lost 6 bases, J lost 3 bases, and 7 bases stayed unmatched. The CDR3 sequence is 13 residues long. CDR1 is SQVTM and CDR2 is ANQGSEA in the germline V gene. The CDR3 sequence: CSVTQDRDYEQYV. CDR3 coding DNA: TGCAGCGTCACTCAGGACAGGGACTACGAGCAGTACGTC.

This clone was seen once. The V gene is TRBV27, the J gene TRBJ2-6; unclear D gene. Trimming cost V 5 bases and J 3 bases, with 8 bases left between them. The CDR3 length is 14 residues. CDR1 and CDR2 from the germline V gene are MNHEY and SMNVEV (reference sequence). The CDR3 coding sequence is TGTGCCAGCAGTGACAATGGTGGGGCCAACGTCCTGACTTTC. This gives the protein CASSDNGGANVLTF.

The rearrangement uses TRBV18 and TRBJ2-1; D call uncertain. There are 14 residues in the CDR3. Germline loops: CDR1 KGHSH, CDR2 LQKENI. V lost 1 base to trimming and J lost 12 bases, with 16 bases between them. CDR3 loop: CASSPLERMTGQFF. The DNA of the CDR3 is TGTGCCAGCTCACCACTGGAGCGTATGACCGGGCAGTTCTTC.

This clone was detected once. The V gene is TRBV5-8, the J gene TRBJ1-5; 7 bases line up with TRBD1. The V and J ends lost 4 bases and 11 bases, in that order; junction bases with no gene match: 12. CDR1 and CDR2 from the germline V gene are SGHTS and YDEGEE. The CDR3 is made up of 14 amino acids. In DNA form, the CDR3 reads TGTGCCAGCAGCCAAAATACAGGGGCCAAGACCCAGCATTTT. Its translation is CASSQNTGAKTQHF.

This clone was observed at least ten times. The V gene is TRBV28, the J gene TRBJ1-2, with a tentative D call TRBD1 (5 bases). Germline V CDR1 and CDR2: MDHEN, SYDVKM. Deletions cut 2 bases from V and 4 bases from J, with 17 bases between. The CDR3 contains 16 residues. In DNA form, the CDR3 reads TGTGCCAGCAGTTTAACAAGCGGGGCCGGTACCTATGGCTACACCTTC. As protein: CASSLTSGAGTYGYTF.

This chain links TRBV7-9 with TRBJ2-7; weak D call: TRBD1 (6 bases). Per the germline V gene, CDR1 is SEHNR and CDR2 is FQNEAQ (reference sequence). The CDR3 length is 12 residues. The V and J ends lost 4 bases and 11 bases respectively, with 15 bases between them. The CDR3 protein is CASSYDTGSEYV. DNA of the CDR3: TGTGCCAGCAGCTACGATACAGGGTCGGAGTACGTC.

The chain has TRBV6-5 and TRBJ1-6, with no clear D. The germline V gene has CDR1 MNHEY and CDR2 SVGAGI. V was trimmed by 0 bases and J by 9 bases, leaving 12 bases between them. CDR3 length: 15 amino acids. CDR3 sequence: CASSYSGLERSPLHF. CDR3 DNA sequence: TGTGCCAGCAGTTACTCGGGTTTGGAGCGTTCACCCCTCCACTTT.

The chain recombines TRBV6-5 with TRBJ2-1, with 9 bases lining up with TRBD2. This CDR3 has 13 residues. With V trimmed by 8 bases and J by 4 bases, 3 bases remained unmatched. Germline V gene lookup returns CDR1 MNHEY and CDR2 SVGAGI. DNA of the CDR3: TGTGCCAGCGTGGCGGGGGGGTACAATGAGCAGTTCTTC. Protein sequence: CASVAGGYNEQFF.

Here the CDR3 reads CASNGQPNTGELFF. The CDR3 bases are TGCGCCAGCAACGGACAGCCGAACACCGGGGAGCTGTTTTTT. This chain connects TRBV5-1 to TRBJ2-2; tentatively, D is TRBD1 (6 bases). The V gene's germline CDR1 is SGHRS and CDR2 YFSETQ. Trimming removed 6 bases from V and 0 bases from J, with 9 bases in between. This CDR3 contains 14 residues.

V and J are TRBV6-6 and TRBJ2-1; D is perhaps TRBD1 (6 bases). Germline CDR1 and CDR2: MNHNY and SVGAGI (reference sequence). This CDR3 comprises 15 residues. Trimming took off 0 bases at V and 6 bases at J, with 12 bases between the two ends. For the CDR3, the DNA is TGTGCCAGCAGTTACTCCCCCGGGACATCCAATGAGCAGTTCTTC. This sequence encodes CASSYSPGTSNEQFF.

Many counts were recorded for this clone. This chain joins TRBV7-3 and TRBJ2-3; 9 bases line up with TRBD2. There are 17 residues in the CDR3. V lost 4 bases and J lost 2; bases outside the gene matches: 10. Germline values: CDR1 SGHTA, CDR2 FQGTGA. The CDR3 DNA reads TGTGCCAGCAGCTCTAACGGAGCGGGGGGCGTCACAGATACGCAGTATTTT. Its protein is CASSSNGAGGVTDTQYF.

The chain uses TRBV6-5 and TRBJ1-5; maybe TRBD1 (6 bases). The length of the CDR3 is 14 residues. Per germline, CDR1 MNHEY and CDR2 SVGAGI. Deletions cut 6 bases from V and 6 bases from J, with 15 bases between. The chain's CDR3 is CASSVQGTGQPQHF. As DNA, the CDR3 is TGTGCCAGCAGCGTACAGGGAACCGGTCAGCCCCAGCATTTT.

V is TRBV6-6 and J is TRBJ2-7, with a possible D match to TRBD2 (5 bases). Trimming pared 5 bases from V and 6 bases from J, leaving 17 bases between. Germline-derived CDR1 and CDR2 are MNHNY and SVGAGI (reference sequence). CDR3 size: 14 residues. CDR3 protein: CASSPSDRRVEQYF. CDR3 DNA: TGTGCCAGCAGTCCCTCGGACCGGCGGGTCGAGCAGTACTTC.

CDR3 region: CASSPQGTNQPQHF. DNA of the CDR3: TGTGCCAGCTCACCTCAGGGGACGAATCAGCCCCAGCATTTT. This chain links TRBV18 with TRBJ1-5; a weak D match, TRBD1 (6 bases). CDR1 and CDR2 (germline): KGHSH, LQKENI. Trimming shortened V by 3 bases and J by 4 bases, and 10 bases separated the two germline ends. The CDR3 has 14 amino acids.

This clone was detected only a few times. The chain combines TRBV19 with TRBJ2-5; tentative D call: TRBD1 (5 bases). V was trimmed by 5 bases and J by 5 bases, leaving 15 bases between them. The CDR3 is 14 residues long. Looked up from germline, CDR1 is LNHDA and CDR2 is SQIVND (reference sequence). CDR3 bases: TGTGCCAGTAGTCCTGGGGCTTCGCGGGAGACCCAGTACTTC. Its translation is CASSPGASRETQYF. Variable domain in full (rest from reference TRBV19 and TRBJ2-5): DGGITQSPKYLFRKEGQNVTLSCEQNLNHDAMYWYRQDPGQGLRLIYYSQIVNDFQKGDIAEGYSVSREKKESFPLTVTSAQKNPTAFYLCASSPGASRETQYFGPGTRLLVL.

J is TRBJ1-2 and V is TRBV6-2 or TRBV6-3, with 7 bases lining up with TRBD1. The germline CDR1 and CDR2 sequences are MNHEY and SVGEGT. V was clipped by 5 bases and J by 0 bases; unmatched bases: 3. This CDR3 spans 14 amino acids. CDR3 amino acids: CASSPGTANYGYTF. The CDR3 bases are TGTGCCAGCAGTCCCGGGACAGCTAACTATGGCTACACCTTC.

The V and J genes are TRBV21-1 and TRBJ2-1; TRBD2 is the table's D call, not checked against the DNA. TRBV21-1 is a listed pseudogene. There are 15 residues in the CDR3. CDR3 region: CASRIYGERVREQFF. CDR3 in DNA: TGTGCCAGCCGTATCTACGGAGAACGCGTCCGTGAGCAGTTCTTC.

As DNA, the CDR3 is TGTGCCAGCAGTTACGCAGGGGGTACTATTGGCTACACCTTC. This sequence encodes CASSYAGGTIGYTF. The genes are TRBV6-5 and TRBJ1-2; 7 bases agree with TRBD1. The CDR3 contains 14 residues. Germline CDR1 is MNHEY and CDR2 is SVGAGI. Trimming removed 2 bases from V and 7 bases from J; junction bases left unmatched: 7.

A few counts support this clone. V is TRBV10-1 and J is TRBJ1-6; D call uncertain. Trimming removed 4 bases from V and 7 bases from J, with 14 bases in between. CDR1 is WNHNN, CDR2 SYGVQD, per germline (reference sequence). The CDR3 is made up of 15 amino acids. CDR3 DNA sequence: TGCGCCAGCAGTGGTGGGCCGCGCACGAATTCACCCCTCCACTTT. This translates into CASSGGPRTNSPLHF.

DNA for the CDR3: TGTGCCTGGAGACGTAGTCCGGATGAAAAACTGTTTTTT. Translation: CAWRRSPDEKLFF. V and J are TRBV30 and TRBJ1-4; no definite D call. Trimming removed 3 bases from V and 6 bases from J, with 11 bases in between. CDR1 and CDR2 from the germline V gene are GTSNPN and SVGIG (reference sequence). CDR3 size: 13 residues.

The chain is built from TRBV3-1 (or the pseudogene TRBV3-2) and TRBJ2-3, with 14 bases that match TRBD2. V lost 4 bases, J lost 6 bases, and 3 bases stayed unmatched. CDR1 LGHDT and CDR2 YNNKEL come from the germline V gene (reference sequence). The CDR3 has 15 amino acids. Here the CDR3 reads CASSRTSGRPDTQYF. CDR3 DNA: TGTGCCAGCAGCCGGACTAGCGGGAGGCCGGATACGCAGTATTTT.

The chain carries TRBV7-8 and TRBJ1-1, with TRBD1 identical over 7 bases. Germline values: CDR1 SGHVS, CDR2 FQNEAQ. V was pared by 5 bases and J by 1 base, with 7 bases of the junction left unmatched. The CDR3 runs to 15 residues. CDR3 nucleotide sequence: TGTGCCAGCAGCGGACCGGGACAGAGGAACACTGAAGCTTTCTTT. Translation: CASSGPGQRNTEAFF. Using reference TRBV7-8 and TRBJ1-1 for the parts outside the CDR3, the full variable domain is GAGVSQSPRYKVAKRGQDVALRCDPISGHVSLFWYQQALGQGPEFLTYFQNEAQLDKSGLPSDRFFAERPEGSVSTLKIQRTQQEDSAVYLCASSGPGQRNTEAFFGQGTRLTVV.

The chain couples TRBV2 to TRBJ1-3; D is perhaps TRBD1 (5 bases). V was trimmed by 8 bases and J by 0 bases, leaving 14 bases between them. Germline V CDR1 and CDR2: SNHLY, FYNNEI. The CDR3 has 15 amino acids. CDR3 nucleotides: TGTGCCAGCTTAGGGGCAGACCTCTCTGGAAACACCATATATTTT. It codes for CASLGADLSGNTIYF.

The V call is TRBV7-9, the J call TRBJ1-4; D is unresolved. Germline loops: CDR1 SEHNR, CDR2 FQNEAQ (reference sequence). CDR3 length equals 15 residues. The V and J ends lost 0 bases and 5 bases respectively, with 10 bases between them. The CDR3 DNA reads TGTGCCAGCAGCTTAGCGGAAGTACAGAATGAAAAACTGTTTTTT. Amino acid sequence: CASSLAEVQNEKLFF.

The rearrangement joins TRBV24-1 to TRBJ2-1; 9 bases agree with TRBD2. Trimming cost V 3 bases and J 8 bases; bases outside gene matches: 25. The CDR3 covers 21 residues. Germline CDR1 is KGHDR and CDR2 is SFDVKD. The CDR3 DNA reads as TGTGCCACCAGTGATCGCACATATTTCGAGGGACGGCCGGGACTAGCCTATGAGCAGTTCTTC. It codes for CATSDRTYFEGRPGLAYEQFF.